A single sample gave rise to the 25 T cell receptor beta chains below, sequenced in a study of blood T cell repertoires in COVID-19. Sequencing was performed with immunoSEQ multiplex PCR; in TCRdb, only in-frame clones are kept and a portion is missing. The profile shows roughly 45,000 clones, over 65% of them singletons. What was sequenced was peripheral blood. The receptors derive from a human donor in a cohort sampled during active COVID-19.

This clone was seen only once. V is TRBV6-5 and J is TRBJ2-7; the D gene is possibly TRBD1 (6 bases). The germline V and J ends were trimmed by 6 bases and 0 bases, with 15 bases remaining between them. Germline V gene data show CDR1 as MNHEY and CDR2 as SVGAGI. The CDR3 is 15 amino acids. CDR3 nucleotides: TGTGCCAGCAGGGCGCTGAGACAGGCCTCCTACGAGCAGTACTTC. Translated: CASRALRQASYEQYF.

The rearrangement joins TRBV7-2 to TRBJ1-1, with 8 bases matching TRBD1. The germline CDR1 and CDR2 sequences are SGHTA and FQGNSA. The CDR3 is 16 residues long. Germline trimming cut 5 bases from V and 1 base from J; bases unmatched to any gene: 9. The CDR3 loop is CASSRNPGGANTEAFF. The CDR3 DNA reads as TGTGCCAGCAGCCGGAACCCAGGGGGCGCGAACACTGAAGCTTTCTTT.

The V gene is TRBV27, the J gene TRBJ2-7, with unresolved D. CDR3 length equals 13 residues. CDR1 MNHEY and CDR2 SMNVEV come from the germline V gene (reference sequence). The V end lost 5 bases, the J end lost 2 bases, and 10 bases lay between the germline ends. CDR3 bases: TGTGCCAGCAGTCCGCCTCGGGCCTACGAGCAGTACTTC. Its translation: CASSPPRAYEQYF.

The J gene is TRBJ1-6, the V gene TRBV4-1; D is uncertain. Germline values: CDR1 MGHRA, CDR2 YSYEKL. V gave up 2 bases and J gave up 4 bases, with 12 bases separating them. The CDR3 spans 16 residues. The CDR3 DNA reads as TGCGCCAGCAGCCAACCAGACATAACTTATAATTCACCCCTCCACTTT. Its protein product is CASSQPDITYNSPLHF.

This chain joins TRBV24-1 and TRBJ2-2; no clear D. This CDR3 contains 16 residues. Germline V gene data show CDR1 as KGHDR and CDR2 as SFDVKD. The germline V and J ends were trimmed by 1 base and 2 bases, with 10 bases remaining between them. Here the CDR3 DNA reads TGTGCCACCAGTGATTTTGGAGCAGCAAACACCGGGGAGCTGTTTTTT. It specifies CATSDFGAANTGELFF.

This clone was detected a few times. This chain connects TRBV4-3 to TRBJ2-1; D not resolved. CDR3 size: 15 residues. Germline assignment: CDR1 LGHNA and CDR2 YSLEER. V shed 0 bases and J shed 2 bases, with 8 bases lying between them. CDR3 coding DNA: TGCGCCAGCAGCCAAGAGCCTGAGACCTACAATGAGCAGTTCTTC. This encodes CASSQEPETYNEQFF.

The chain joins TRBV7-9 to TRBJ2-7; 8 nucleotides line up with TRBD1. Germline V gene lookup returns CDR1 SEHNR and CDR2 FQNEAQ (reference sequence). Unmatched junction bases numbered 10, after V lost 5 bases and J lost 4 bases. CDR3 size: 15 residues. The CDR3 DNA sequence: TGTGCCAGCAGCGACGTTGAGACAGGGGTGTACGAGCAGTACTTC. Protein: CASSDVETGVYEQYF. Supplemented by reference TRBV7-9 and TRBJ2-7, the full variable domain reads DTGVSQNPRHKITKRGQNVTFRCDPISEHNRLYWYRQTLGQGPEFLTYFQNEAQLEKSRLLSDRFSAERPKGSFSTLEIQRTEQGDSAMYLCASSDVETGVYEQYFGPGTRLTVT.

This clone was observed at least ten times. The V and J genes are TRBV6-2 or TRBV6-3 and TRBJ1-1; 11 bases are shared with TRBD1. This CDR3 spans 16 amino acids. With 5 bases clipped from V and 0 bases from J, the junction kept 5 bases outside the gene matches. The germline CDR1 and CDR2 sequences are MNHEY and SVGEGT. As DNA, the CDR3 is TGTGCCAGCAGTCGGGACAGGGGGAAGGTGAACACTGAAGCTTTCTTT. Translated, it gives CASSRDRGKVNTEAFF.

This chain joins TRBV19 and TRBJ1-5; 7 positions match TRBD1. Germline V CDR1 and CDR2: LNHDA, SQIVND (reference sequence). The CDR3 extends over 14 amino acids. V lost 6 bases to trimming and J lost 0 bases; unmatched junction nucleotides: 2. CDR3 residues: CASSRGNSNQPQHF. DNA of the CDR3: TGTGCCAGTAGCAGGGGGAATAGCAATCAGCCCCAGCATTTT.

V is TRBV3-1 (or the pseudogene TRBV3-2) and J is TRBJ1-1; D may be TRBD1 (6 bases). Trimming took off 1 base at V and 1 base at J, with 10 bases between the two ends. CDR3 length: 15 residues. CDR1 LGHDT and CDR2 YNNKEL come from the germline V gene (reference sequence). CDR3 sequence: CASSQAGQKNTEAFF. CDR3 coding DNA: TGTGCCAGCAGCCAAGCCGGACAGAAGAACACTGAAGCTTTCTTT.

The genes are TRBV11-2 and TRBJ2-7; TRBD1 is a possible D gene (6 bases). Trimming shortened V by 6 bases and J by 7 bases, and 31 bases separated the two germline ends. Germline V gene data show CDR1 as SGHAT and CDR2 as FQNNGV. The CDR3 is made up of 18 amino acids. CDR3 DNA sequence: TGTGCCAGCAGTTCACACCCAGACCCGGGACACGGAAGGTGGGAGCAGTACTTC. Its translation is CASSSHPDPGHGRWEQYF.

This clone showed up just once. This chain joins TRBV14 and TRBJ1-4, with 11 positions matching TRBD1. V was pared by 5 bases and J by 8 bases, with 7 bases of the junction left unmatched. The germline V gene encodes CDR1 SGHDN and CDR2 FVKESK. The CDR3 contains 15 residues. The CDR3: CASSEDRGRGEKLFF. CDR3 bases: TGTGCCAGCAGCGAGGACAGGGGGCGCGGCGAAAAACTGTTTTTT.

V is TRBV5-1 and J is TRBJ1-4; D remains ambiguous. CDR3 length: 17 amino acids. Germline values: CDR1 SGHRS, CDR2 YFSETQ. The ends were cut back, 1 base at V and 3 bases at J, with 16 bases in the middle. The CDR3: CASSLLNVVGSNEKLFF. The CDR3 DNA reads as TGCGCCAGCAGCTTGTTGAACGTAGTCGGGTCTAATGAAAAACTGTTTTTT. The full variable domain, rest sourced from reference TRBV5-1 and TRBJ1-4, is KAGVTQTPRYLIKTRGQQVTLSCSPISGHRSVSWYQQTPGQGLQFLFEYFSETQRNKGNFPGRFSGRQFSNSRSEMNVSTLELGDSALYLCASSLLNVVGSNEKLFFGSGTQLSVL.

This chain uses TRBV5-5 with TRBJ1-1, with D maybe TRBD1 (6 bases). Germline CDR1 SGHKS, CDR2 YYEKEE (reference sequence). This CDR3 contains 17 residues. V lost 4 bases to trimming and J lost 1 base, with 20 bases between them. The CDR3 nucleotides are TGTGCCAGCAGCGGGGGCCGGGATTTGGGGAGGAACACTGAAGCTTTCTTT. It yields the protein CASSGGRDLGRNTEAFF.

Here the CDR3 reads CASSPSQGHTEAFF. As DNA, the CDR3 is TGTGCCAGCTCACCCTCACAGGGACACACTGAAGCTTTCTTT. The chain carries TRBV18 and TRBJ1-1, with D possibly TRBD1 on 6 matching bases. V lost 3 bases to trimming and J lost 3 bases, with 11 bases between them. Germline V gives CDR1 KGHSH, CDR2 LQKENI. The CDR3 runs to 14 residues. Filled out from reference TRBV18 and TRBJ1-1, the complete variable domain reads NAGVMQNPRHLVRRRGQEARLRCSPMKGHSHVYWYRQLPEEGLKFMVYLQKENIIDESGMPKERFSAEFPKEGPSILRIQQVVRGDSAAYFCASSPSQGHTEAFFGQGTRLTVV.

The chain links TRBV3-1 (or the pseudogene TRBV3-2) to TRBJ1-3, with 7 bases fitting TRBD1. The germline V gene has CDR1 LGHDT and CDR2 YNNKEL (reference sequence). Trimming took 3 bases from V and 3 from J; bases not matched to a gene: 2. The CDR3 is made up of 14 amino acids. In nucleotides, the CDR3 is TGTGCCAGCAGCCATGACAGGGTTGGAAACACCATATATTTT. Translated: CASSHDRVGNTIYF.

The chain is built from TRBV7-2 and TRBJ1-2, with a possible D match to TRBD1 (5 bases). The CDR3 runs 16 residues. V was trimmed by 0 bases and J by 8 bases, leaving 19 bases between them. Germline CDR1 is SGHTA and CDR2 is FQGNSA. The CDR3 reads CASSLAAGPPVRGYTF. Here the CDR3 DNA reads TGTGCCAGCAGCTTAGCGGCGGGACCTCCTGTACGAGGCTACACCTTC.

The chain employs TRBV3-1 (or the pseudogene TRBV3-2) and TRBJ2-1; TRBD1 aligns across 8 bases. Looked up from germline, CDR1 is LGHDT and CDR2 is YNNKEL (reference sequence). The CDR3 contains 15 residues. V dropped 3 bases and J dropped 9; count of bases not matched to a gene: 10. In DNA, the CDR3 is TGTGCCAGCAGCCACGGACAGGGTTTGATCGGTGAGCAGTTCTTC. Amino acid sequence: CASSHGQGLIGEQFF.

The J gene is TRBJ1-6, the V gene TRBV9; D remains ambiguous. The CDR3 is made up of 16 amino acids. Germline V gene data show CDR1 as SGDLS and CDR2 as YYNGEE. Between the trimmed V and J ends, which lost 1 base and 6 bases, there was a span of 14 bases. The CDR3 sequence is CASSVSETGFNSPLHF. CDR3 in DNA: TGTGCCAGCAGCGTATCCGAAACCGGGTTTAATTCACCCCTCCACTTT. Drawing the rest from reference TRBV9 and TRBJ1-6, the complete variable domain is DSGVTQTPKHLITATGQRVTLRCSPRSGDLSVYWYQQSLDQGLQFLIQYYNGEERAKGNILERFSAQQFPDLHSELNLSSLELGDSALYFCASSVSETGFNSPLHFGNGTRLTVT.

The chain uses TRBV7-2 and TRBJ2-7; perhaps TRBD2 as D (6 bases). The germline V gene encodes CDR1 SGHTA and CDR2 FQGNSA. Trimming cost V 3 bases and J 1 base, with 10 bases left between them. This CDR3 comprises 14 residues. As DNA, the CDR3 is TGTGCCAGCAGCTTGGACGGAGGGTCCTACGAGCAGTACTTC. It encodes CASSLDGGSYEQYF. The whole variable domain, filled in from reference TRBV7-2 and TRBJ2-7, reads GAGVSQSPSNKVTEKGKDVELRCDPISGHTALYWYRQSLGQGLEFLIYFQGNSAPDKSGLPSDRFSAERTGGSVSTLTIQRTQQEDSAVYLCASSLDGGSYEQYFGPGTRLTVT.

This chain uses TRBV15 with TRBJ1-2; 7 positions match TRBD1. The germline V gene encodes CDR1 LNHNV and CDR2 YYDKDF (reference sequence). The CDR3 length is 15 residues. After removal of 0 bases from V and 4 bases from J, the junction contained 5 bases not matched to a gene. CDR3 protein: CATSRERGRGYGYTF. The CDR3 nucleotides are TGTGCCACCAGCAGAGAGAGGGGGCGCGGCTATGGCTACACCTTC.

This clone was picked up a small number of times. V usage is TRBV6-5 and J usage is TRBJ1-5; TRBD1 might be the D (6 bases). This CDR3 is built from 15 residues. The V and J ends lost 6 bases and 0 bases respectively, with 12 bases between them. Germline assignment: CDR1 MNHEY and CDR2 SVGAGI. CDR3: CASSGTSHSNQPQHF. The CDR3 region has the DNA TGTGCCAGCAGCGGGACAAGCCATAGCAATCAGCCCCAGCATTTT.

The V and J genes are TRBV21-1 and TRBJ1-1; whether TRBD1, the table's D call, matches the DNA was not checked. TRBV21-1 represents a pseudogene. This CDR3 region has 17 residues. Here the CDR3 reads CASSARDRGRRDTEAFF. The CDR3 DNA follows: TGTGCCAGCAGCGCCCGGGACAGGGGGCGCAGGGACACTGAAGCTTTCTTT.

This clone was observed a single time. V gene TRBV4-1 combines with J gene TRBJ1-1; 8 nucleotides agree with TRBD1. The CDR3 covers 13 residues. The V gene's germline CDR1 is MGHRA and CDR2 YSYEKL. The trim removed 2 bases at V and 5 bases at J, leaving 1 base unmatched. CDR3 in amino acids: CASSQQGATEAFF. In DNA form, the CDR3 reads TGCGCCAGCAGCCAACAGGGGGCAACTGAAGCTTTCTTT.

This rearrangement joins TRBV4-3 to TRBJ1-2; TRBD1 is a possible D gene (6 bases). V shed 0 bases and J shed 3 bases, with 8 bases lying between them. Germline V gene sequence: CDR1 LGHNA, CDR2 YSLEER. CDR3 length equals 14 residues. The CDR3 sequence is CASSQDGGDYGYTF. Written as DNA, the CDR3 is TGCGCCAGCAGCCAAGATGGGGGCGACTATGGCTACACCTTC.